The T cell receptor beta chain under discussion was sequenced for a study of CD4 T cells in relation to SARS-CoV-2 and coronaviruses. Trimming removed 3 bases from V and 1 base from J, with 20 bases in between. CDR1 is DFQATT, CDR2 SNEGSKA, per germline (reference sequence). This CDR3 has 17 residues. Produced via immunoSEQ multiplex PCR; TCRdb's table is partial and in-frame only. Here the sample spans 25,000 to 35,000 clones, around three quarters being singletons. Details on this clone: The antigen is unknown.

The origin of this receptor is an adult with COVID-19. This chain links TRBV20-1 with TRBJ2-3; tentative D call: TRBD2 (5 bases). Material: memory CD4+ T cells from PBMCs, cultured in vitro. CDR3 region: CSASHQSGNIRTDTQYF. The CDR3 region has the DNA TGCAGTGCTAGTCACCAATCCGGGAACATTCGCACAGATACGCAGTATTTT.